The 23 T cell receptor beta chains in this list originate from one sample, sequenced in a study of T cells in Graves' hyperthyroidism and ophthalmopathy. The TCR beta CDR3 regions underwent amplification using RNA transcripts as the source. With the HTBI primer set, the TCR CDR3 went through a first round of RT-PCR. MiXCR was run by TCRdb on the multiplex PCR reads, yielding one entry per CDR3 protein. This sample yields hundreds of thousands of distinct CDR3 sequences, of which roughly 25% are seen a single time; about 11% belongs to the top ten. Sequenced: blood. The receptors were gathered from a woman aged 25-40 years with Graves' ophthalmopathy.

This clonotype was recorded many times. The CDR3 loop reads CASTAALGVYGYTF. The CDR3 DNA follows: TGTGCCAGCACGGCCGCGTTAGGGGTCTATGGCTACACCTTC. This rearrangement joins TRBV7-9 to TRBJ1-2; possibly TRBD1 for D (5 bases). Trimming cost V 7 bases and J 4 bases, with 16 bases left between them. CDR1 is SEHNR and CDR2 is FQNEAQ in the germline V gene (reference sequence). The CDR3 spans 14 residues.

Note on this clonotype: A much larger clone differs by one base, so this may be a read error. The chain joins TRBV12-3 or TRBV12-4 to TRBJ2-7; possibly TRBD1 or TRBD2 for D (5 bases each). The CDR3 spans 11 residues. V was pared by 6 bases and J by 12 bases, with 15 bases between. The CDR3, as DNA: TGTGCCAGCAGCCCTTCTGAGGGGCTGTACTTC. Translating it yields CASSPSEGLYF.

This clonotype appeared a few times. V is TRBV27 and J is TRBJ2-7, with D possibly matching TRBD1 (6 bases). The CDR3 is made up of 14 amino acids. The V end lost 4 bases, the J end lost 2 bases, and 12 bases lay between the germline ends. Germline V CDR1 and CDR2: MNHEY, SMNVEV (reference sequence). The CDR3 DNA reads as TGTGCCAGCAGTTCCCAAAGACAGGCCTACGAGCAGTACTTC. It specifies CASSSQRQAYEQYF.

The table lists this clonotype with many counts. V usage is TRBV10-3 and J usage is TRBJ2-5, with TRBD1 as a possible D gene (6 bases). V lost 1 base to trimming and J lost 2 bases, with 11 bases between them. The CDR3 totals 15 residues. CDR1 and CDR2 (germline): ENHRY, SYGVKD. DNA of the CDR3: TGTGCCATCAGTGAGTGGACAGCGTTACAAGAGACCCAGTACTTC. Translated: CAISEWTALQETQYF.

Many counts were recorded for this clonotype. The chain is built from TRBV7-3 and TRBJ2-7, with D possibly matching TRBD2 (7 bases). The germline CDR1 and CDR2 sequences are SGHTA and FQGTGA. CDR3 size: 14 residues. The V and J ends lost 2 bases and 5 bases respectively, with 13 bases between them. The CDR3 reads CASSLGQGRDEQYF. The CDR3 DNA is TGTGCCAGCAGCTTAGGTCAGGGGAGGGACGAGCAGTACTTC.

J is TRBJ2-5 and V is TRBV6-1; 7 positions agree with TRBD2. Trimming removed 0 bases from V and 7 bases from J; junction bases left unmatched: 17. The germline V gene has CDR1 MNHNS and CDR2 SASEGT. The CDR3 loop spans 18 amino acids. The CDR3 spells CASSEALAELYHGGTQYF. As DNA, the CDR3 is TGTGCCAGCAGTGAAGCCCTAGCGGAGCTGTATCATGGGGGGACCCAGTACTTC.

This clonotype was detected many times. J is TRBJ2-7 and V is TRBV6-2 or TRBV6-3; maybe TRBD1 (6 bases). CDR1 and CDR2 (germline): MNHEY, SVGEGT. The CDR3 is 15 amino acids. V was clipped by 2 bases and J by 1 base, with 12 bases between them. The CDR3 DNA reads TGTGCCAGCAGTTACGGCAGGACAGAGTCCTACGAGCAGTACTTC. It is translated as CASSYGRTESYEQYF.

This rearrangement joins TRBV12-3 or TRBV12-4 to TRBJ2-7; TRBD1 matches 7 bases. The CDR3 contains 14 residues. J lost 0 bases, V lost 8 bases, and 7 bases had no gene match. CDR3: CASARDSLSYEQYF. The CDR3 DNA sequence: TGTGCCAGCGCCCGGGACAGTCTCTCCTACGAGCAGTACTTC.

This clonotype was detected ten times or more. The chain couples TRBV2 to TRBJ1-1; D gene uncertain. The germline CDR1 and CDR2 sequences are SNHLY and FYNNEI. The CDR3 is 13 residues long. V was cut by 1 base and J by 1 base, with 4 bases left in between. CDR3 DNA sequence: TGTGCCAGCAGTGAAGAGGCGAACACTGAAGCTTTCTTT. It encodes CASSEEANTEAFF.

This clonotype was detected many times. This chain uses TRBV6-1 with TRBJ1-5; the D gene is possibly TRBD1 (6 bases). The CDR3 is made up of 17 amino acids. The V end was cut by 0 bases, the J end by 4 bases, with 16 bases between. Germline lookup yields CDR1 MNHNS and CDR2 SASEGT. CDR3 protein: CASSEAAGAHWNQPQHF. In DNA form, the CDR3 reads TGTGCCAGCAGTGAAGCGGCGGGGGCGCATTGGAATCAGCCCCAGCATTTT.

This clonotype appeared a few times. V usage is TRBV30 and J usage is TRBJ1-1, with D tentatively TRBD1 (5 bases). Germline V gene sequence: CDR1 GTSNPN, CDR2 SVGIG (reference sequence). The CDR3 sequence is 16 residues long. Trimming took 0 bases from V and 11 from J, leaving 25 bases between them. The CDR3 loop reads CAWSVPFRGQGSQAFF. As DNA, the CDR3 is TGTGCCTGGAGTGTACCGTTCCGGGGCCAAGGCTCACAGGCTTTCTTT.

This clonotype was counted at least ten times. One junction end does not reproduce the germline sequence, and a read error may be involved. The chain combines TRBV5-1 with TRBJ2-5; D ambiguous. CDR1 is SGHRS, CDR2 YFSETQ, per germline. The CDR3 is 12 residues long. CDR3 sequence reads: CASSLALETQYF. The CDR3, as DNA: TGTGCCAGCAGCTTAGCCTTAGAGACCCAGTACTTC.

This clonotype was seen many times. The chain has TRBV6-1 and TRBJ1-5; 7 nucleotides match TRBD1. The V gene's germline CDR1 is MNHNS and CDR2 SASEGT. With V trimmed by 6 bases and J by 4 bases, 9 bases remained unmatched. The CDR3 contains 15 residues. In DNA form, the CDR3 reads TGTGCCAGCAGGGACACAGGGGTAGGGAATCAGCCCCAGCATTTT. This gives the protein CASRDTGVGNQPQHF.

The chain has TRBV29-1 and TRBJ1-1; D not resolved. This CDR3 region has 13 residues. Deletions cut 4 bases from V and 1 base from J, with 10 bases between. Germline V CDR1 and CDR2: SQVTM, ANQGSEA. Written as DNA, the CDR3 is TGCAGCGTTGTGAACATCGGGAACACTGAAGCTTTCTTT. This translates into CSVVNIGNTEAFF.

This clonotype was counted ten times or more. The CDR3 coding sequence is TGCAGCGTCCGGGACAAGGATCAGCCCCAGCATTTT. It yields the protein CSVRDKDQPQHF. This sequence joins TRBV29-1 and TRBJ1-5, with a weak D call TRBD1 (6 bases). With 6 bases removed from V and 5 bases from J, the gap between germline ends came to 11 bases. CDR1 and CDR2 from the germline V gene are SQVTM and ANQGSEA. This CDR3 has 12 residues.

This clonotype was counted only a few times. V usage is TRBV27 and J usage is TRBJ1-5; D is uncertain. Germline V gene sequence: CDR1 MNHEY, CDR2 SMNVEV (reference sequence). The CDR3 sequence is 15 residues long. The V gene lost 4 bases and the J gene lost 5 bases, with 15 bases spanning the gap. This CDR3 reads CASSSLRWRDQPQHF. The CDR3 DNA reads TGTGCCAGCAGTTCCCTACGTTGGAGGGATCAGCCCCAGCATTTT.

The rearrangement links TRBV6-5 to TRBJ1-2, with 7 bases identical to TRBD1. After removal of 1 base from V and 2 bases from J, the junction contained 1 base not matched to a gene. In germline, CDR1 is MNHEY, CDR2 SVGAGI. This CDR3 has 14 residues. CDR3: CASSYLGQNYGYTF. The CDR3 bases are TGTGCCAGCAGTTACTTGGGACAGAACTATGGCTACACCTTC.

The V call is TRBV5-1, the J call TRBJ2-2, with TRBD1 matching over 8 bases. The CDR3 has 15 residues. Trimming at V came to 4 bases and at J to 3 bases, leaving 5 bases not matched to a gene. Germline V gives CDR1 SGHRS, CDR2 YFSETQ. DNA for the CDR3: TGCGCCAGCAGCCGACAGGGGAAAGACACCGGGGAGCTGTTTTTT. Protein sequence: CASSRQGKDTGELFF.

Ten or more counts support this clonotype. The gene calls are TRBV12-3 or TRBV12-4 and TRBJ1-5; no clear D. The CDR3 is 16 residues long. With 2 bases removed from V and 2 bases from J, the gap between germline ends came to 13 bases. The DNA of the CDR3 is TGTGCCAGCAGTTTATCGAAGGGTTTGGGCAATCAGCCCCAGCATTTT. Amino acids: CASSLSKGLGNQPQHF.

This CDR3 is CASSPGTVRMGYTF. The CDR3, as DNA: TGTGCCAGCAGCCCCGGGACAGTAAGAATGGGCTACACCTTC. The chain links TRBV9 to TRBJ1-2; 7 nucleotides agree with TRBD1. The CDR3 has 14 residues. V lost 4 bases and J lost 8; bases outside the gene matches: 11. Germline V gene lookup returns CDR1 SGDLS and CDR2 YYNGEE. Combining the CDR3 with reference TRBV9 and TRBJ1-2 gives the whole variable domain DSGVTQTPKHLITATGQRVTLRCSPRSGDLSVYWYQQSLDQGLQFLIQYYNGEERAKGNILERFSAQQFPDLHSELNLSSLELGDSALYFCASSPGTVRMGYTFGSGTRLTVV.

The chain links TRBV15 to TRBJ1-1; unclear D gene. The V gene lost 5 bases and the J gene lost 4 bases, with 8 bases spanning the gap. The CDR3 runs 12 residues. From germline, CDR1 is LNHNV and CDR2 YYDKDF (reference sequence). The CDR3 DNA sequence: TGTGCCACCAGCGTAAGCGCCACTGAAGCTTTCTTT. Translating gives CATSVSATEAFF.

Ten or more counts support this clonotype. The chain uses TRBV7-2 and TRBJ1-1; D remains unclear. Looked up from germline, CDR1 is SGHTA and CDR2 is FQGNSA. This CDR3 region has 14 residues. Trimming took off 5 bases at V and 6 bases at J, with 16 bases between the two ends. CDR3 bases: TGTGCCAGCAGCGCCTCCCCCGCGGTCCCTGAAGCTTTCTTT. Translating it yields CASSASPAVPEAFF.

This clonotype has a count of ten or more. The CDR3 protein is CASSLGSLYYGYTF. The CDR3 nucleotides read TGTGCCAGCAGTTTGGGCAGCTTGTACTATGGCTACACCTTC. The chain recombines TRBV12-3 or TRBV12-4 with TRBJ1-2; D is ambiguous. V was pared by 3 bases and J by 3 bases, with 11 bases between. This CDR3 region has 14 residues.